These 26 T cell receptor beta chains came from one sample sequenced in a study of cytomegalovirus exposure and HLA in healthy donors. Primers: 60 Vbeta forward and 13 Jbeta reverse. TCRdb's table, derived via immunoSEQ multiplex PCR, lists solely in-frame clones and lacks some. Of some 100,000 clones detected, under 85% appear once; the ten largest clones hold approximately 11%. Source material: PBMCs. These receptors were collected from a man aged 40-50 years in good health and CMV-seropositive.

With regard to this clone: At one end, the junction sequence differs from germline, possibly due to a read error. The chain links TRBV5-1 to TRBJ2-6, with D possibly being TRBD1 (6 bases). The CDR3 spans 16 residues. Germline CDR1 SGHRS, CDR2 YFSETQ. CDR3 residues: CASSKSRTAGANGLTF. CDR3 nucleotides: TGCGCCAGCAGCAAAAGCCGGACAGCAGGGGCCAACGGCCTGACTTTC. Filled out from reference TRBV5-1 and TRBJ2-6, the complete variable domain reads KAGVTQTPRYLIKTRGQQVTLSCSPISGHRSVSWYQQTPGQGLQFLFEYFSETQRNKGNFPGRFSGRQFSNSRSEMNVSTLELGDSALYLCASSKSRTAGANGLTFGAGSRLTVL.

The chain recombines TRBV7-2 with TRBJ2-2; D is ambiguous. This CDR3 comprises 17 residues. V was pared by 2 bases and J by 0 bases, with 13 bases between. CDR1 and CDR2 (germline): SGHTA, FQGNSA. The CDR3 DNA sequence: TGTGCCAGCAGCTTACCGCCAGTGACAACGAACACCGGGGAGCTGTTTTTT. This sequence encodes CASSLPPVTTNTGELFF.

This clone showed up just a few times. The V gene is TRBV6-5, the J gene TRBJ2-7; maybe TRBD2 (5 bases). The CDR3 has 12 residues. The V end lost 8 bases, the J end lost 7 bases, and 15 bases lay between the germline ends. The V gene's germline CDR1 is MNHEY and CDR2 SVGAGI. The CDR3 loop is CASHSQTGEQYF. DNA for the CDR3: TGTGCCAGCCACAGTCAAACGGGGGAGCAGTACTTC.

The chain uses TRBV13 and TRBJ2-3; 9 bases map to TRBD2. V shed 1 base and J 3 bases; nucleotides not matched to a gene: 8. Germline CDR1 and CDR2: PRHDT and FYEKMQ (reference sequence). CDR3 length equals 17 residues. CDR3 sequence (DNA): TGTGCCAGCAGCTTAGTAGTGGCGGGGGGGCGGACAGATACGCAGTATTTT. Translating it yields CASSLVVAGGRTDTQYF.

The chain is built from TRBV25-1 and TRBJ1-5; no definite D call. This CDR3 has 14 amino acids. Germline V gene data show CDR1 as MGHDK and CDR2 as SYGVNS. Trimming stripped 4 bases from V and 2 bases from J, with 9 bases between. The CDR3 region is CASSAASRNQPQHF. The DNA of the CDR3 is TGTGCCAGCAGTGCCGCGTCTCGCAATCAGCCCCAGCATTTT. Filled out from reference TRBV25-1 and TRBJ1-5, the complete variable domain reads EADIYQTPRYLVIGTGKKITLECSQTMGHDKMYWYQQDPGMELHLIHYSYGVNSTEKGDLSSESTVSRIRTEHFPLTLESARPSHTSQYLCASSAASRNQPQHFGDGTRLSIL.

The chain is built from TRBV7-3 and TRBJ2-7, with 7 positions matching TRBD2. The V and J ends lost 5 bases and 2 bases, in that order; junction bases with no gene match: 9. The CDR3 covers 15 residues. CDR1 is SGHTA and CDR2 is FQGTGA in the germline V gene. DNA of the CDR3: TGTGCCAGCAGCCTGGTGGGGGGGTCAACCTACGAGCAGTACTTC. Its protein product is CASSLVGGSTYEQYF.

The chain is built from TRBV6-6 and TRBJ2-7, with 13 bases that match TRBD2. Looked up from germline, CDR1 is MNHNY and CDR2 is SVGAGI (reference sequence). Germline trimming cut 6 bases from V and 4 bases from J; bases unmatched to any gene: 9. The CDR3 sequence is 16 residues long. Written as DNA, the CDR3 is TGTGCCAGCAGCATAATCGGGACTAGCGGGGTTTACGAGCAGTACTTC. This sequence encodes CASSIIGTSGVYEQYF.

On this clone: Germline is not matched at one junction end, which may reflect a read error. The rearrangement links TRBV6-5 to TRBJ1-2, with 10 bases aligning to TRBD1. The CDR3 extends over 14 amino acids. Germline values: CDR1 MNHEY, CDR2 SVGAGI. The CDR3 DNA reads as TGTGCCAGCAGAGGGGACAGGGGCTTCTATGGCTACATCTTC. Translation: CASRGDRGFYGYIF.

The genes are TRBV28 and TRBJ2-5; weak D call: TRBD1 (5 bases). V was pared by 10 bases and J by 2 bases, with 14 bases between. The CDR3 contains 13 residues. Germline loops: CDR1 MDHEN, CDR2 SYDVKM. The CDR3 bases are TGTGCCACCAGACGGACATTTCAAGAGACCCAGTACTTC. Amino acids: CATRRTFQETQYF.

This clone was detected a few times. This sequence joins TRBV11-2 and TRBJ1-1; D unclear. V was pared by 4 bases and J by 2 bases, with 8 bases between. Germline V gene data show CDR1 as SGHAT and CDR2 as FQNNGV. There are 13 residues in the CDR3. CDR3 region: CASSSEINTEAFF. DNA of the CDR3: TGTGCCAGCAGCTCCGAGATCAACACTGAAGCTTTCTTT.

Only a few counts were recorded for this clone. CDR3 in amino acids: CASSLSNRNYGYTF. The CDR3 nucleotides read TGTGCCAGCAGCTTAAGCAACCGTAACTATGGCTACACCTTC. This chain joins TRBV27 and TRBJ1-2; D uncertain. The V end was cut by 6 bases, the J end by 1 base, with 12 bases between. The V gene's germline CDR1 is MNHEY and CDR2 SMNVEV (reference sequence). This CDR3 is 14 amino acids long.

CDR3 coding DNA: TGTGCCAGCAGCTTGACAGTCTCAAGGGGAGAGACCCAGTACTTC. Amino acids: CASSLTVSRGETQYF. V and J are TRBV7-9 and TRBJ2-5; D might be TRBD1 (5 bases). Between the trimmed V and J ends, which lost 3 bases and 4 bases, there was a span of 15 bases. The CDR3 is made up of 15 amino acids. Germline lookup yields CDR1 SEHNR and CDR2 FQNEAQ (reference sequence).

The chain carries TRBV7-2 and TRBJ2-7, with D perhaps TRBD2 (5 bases). This CDR3 is built from 16 residues. With 2 bases removed from V and 2 bases from J, the gap between germline ends came to 16 bases. Germline values: CDR1 SGHTA, CDR2 FQGNSA. CDR3 region: CASSLPPRGYPYEQYF. The CDR3 DNA is TGTGCCAGCAGCTTACCCCCTCGAGGGTACCCCTACGAGCAGTACTTC. The variable domain in full, with the rest retrieved from reference TRBV7-2 and TRBJ2-7, is GAGVSQSPSNKVTEKGKDVELRCDPISGHTALYWYRQSLGQGLEFLIYFQGNSAPDKSGLPSDRFSAERTGGSVSTLTIQRTQQEDSAVYLCASSLPPRGYPYEQYFGPGTRLTVT.

The chain couples TRBV4-3 to TRBJ1-4, with TRBD1 matching 7 bases. The CDR3 consists of 14 residues. Germline CDR1 LGHNA, CDR2 YSLEER. The ends lost 1 base at V and 7 bases at J; junction bases unmatched: 3. CDR3 sequence reads: CASSQGSGGEKLFF. The CDR3, as DNA: TGCGCCAGCAGCCAAGGGTCAGGGGGTGAAAAACTGTTTTTT.

A few counts support this clone. The chain joins TRBV6-4 to TRBJ2-2, with TRBD1 identical over 8 bases. Germline CDR1 reads MRHNA; CDR2 reads SNTAGT. Trimming at V came to 4 bases and at J to 6 bases, leaving 1 base not matched to a gene. The CDR3 totals 13 residues. Written as DNA, the CDR3 is TGTGCCAGCAGTGCAGGGGGCGCCGGGGAGCTGTTTTTT. Translating it yields CASSAGGAGELFF.

V is TRBV6-1 and J is TRBJ1-2, with D maybe TRBD1 (5 bases). V was clipped by 7 bases and J by 2 bases, with 11 bases between them. CDR3 size: 13 residues. Germline V gene lookup returns CDR1 MNHNS and CDR2 SASEGT. In nucleotides, the CDR3 is TGTGCCAGCACAACAGGTACCAACTATGGCTACACCTTC. Translation gives CASTTGTNYGYTF.

V and J are TRBV7-8 and TRBJ1-6; perhaps TRBD1 as D (6 bases). The CDR3 consists of 16 residues. Trimming removed 3 bases at V and 8 bases at J, with 17 bases between. Germline V gene sequence: CDR1 SGHVS, CDR2 FQNEAQ. The CDR3 region is CASSFSVSRGHSPLHF. The CDR3 DNA reads as TGTGCCAGCAGCTTTTCGGTGAGCAGGGGACATTCACCCCTCCACTTT.

The rearrangement uses TRBV5-1 and TRBJ2-2; the match to TRBD2 covers 8 bases. This CDR3 has 15 amino acids. The ends lost 3 bases at V and 3 bases at J; junction bases unmatched: 4. CDR1 is SGHRS, CDR2 YFSETQ, per germline. The CDR3 loop reads CASSSGGSHTGELFF. The CDR3 coding sequence is TGCGCCAGCAGCTCGGGGGGGTCCCACACCGGGGAGCTGTTTTTT.

The rearrangement joins TRBV11-3 to TRBJ2-2; a weak D match, TRBD2 (5 bases). The germline gives CDR1 SGHNT, CDR2 YENEEA. The germline V and J ends were trimmed by 5 bases and 4 bases, with 8 bases remaining between them. CDR3 length equals 13 residues. The CDR3 nucleotides read TGTGCCAGCAGCCGTGAGGGCACCGGGGAGCTGTTTTTT. Translation: CASSREGTGELFF. Full variable domain (rest looked up from reference TRBV11-3 and TRBJ2-2): EAGVVQSPRYKIIEKKQPVAFWCNPISGHNTLYWYLQNLGQGPELLIRYENEEAVDDSQLPKDRFSAERLKGVDSTLKIQPAELGDSAVYLCASSREGTGELFFGEGSRLTVL.

The chain recombines TRBV5-1 with TRBJ1-1, with a tentative D call TRBD1 (5 bases). The CDR3 is 15 residues long. V lost 0 bases to trimming and J lost 1 base, with 10 bases between them. Germline assignment: CDR1 SGHRS and CDR2 YFSETQ. Here the CDR3 reads CASSLGPGSNTEAFF. Written as DNA, the CDR3 is TGCGCCAGCAGCTTGGGCCCAGGGTCGAACACTGAAGCTTTCTTT.

The chain carries TRBV27 and TRBJ1-5, with D unclear. Germline CDR1 is MNHEY and CDR2 is SMNVEV (reference sequence). The CDR3 sequence is 14 residues long. V was trimmed by 5 bases and J by 5 bases, leaving 13 bases between them. CDR3 nucleotides: TGTGCCAGCAGTCCCGGACTATTATATCAGCCCCAGCATTTT. It translates to CASSPGLLYQPQHF.

The rearrangement uses TRBV7-9 and TRBJ1-1; TRBD1 agrees at 7 bases. The CDR3 is made up of 15 amino acids. Germline CDR1 is SEHNR and CDR2 is FQNEAQ (reference sequence). Trimming took 4 bases from V and 0 from J; bases not matched to a gene: 5. CDR3 loop: CASSSQGGMNTEAFF. CDR3 coding DNA: TGTGCCAGCAGCTCGCAGGGGGGAATGAACACTGAAGCTTTCTTT.

The V gene is TRBV10-3, the J gene TRBJ2-3; TRBD2 aligns across 13 bases. The trim removed 9 bases at V and 4 bases at J, leaving 4 bases unmatched. Germline CDR1 reads ENHRY; CDR2 reads SYGVKD. The CDR3 loop spans 14 amino acids. The CDR3 DNA follows: TGTGCCATTGGGACTAGCGGGGACTCAGATACGCAGTATTTT. Translation gives CAIGTSGDSDTQYF.

This clone appeared a few times. The chain joins TRBV7-2 to TRBJ1-2; 7 bases align to TRBD1. Germline values: CDR1 SGHTA, CDR2 FQGNSA. V shed 4 bases, J shed 5 bases, and the junction held 4 bases outside the gene matches. The CDR3 is made up of 13 amino acids. This CDR3 is CASSSGQEYGYTF. The CDR3 DNA reads TGTGCCAGCAGCTCCGGACAGGAGTATGGCTACACCTTC.

The chain combines TRBV28 with TRBJ2-1; a possible D gene is TRBD1 (5 bases). Germline V gene sequence: CDR1 MDHEN, CDR2 SYDVKM. Between the trimmed V and J ends, which lost 0 bases and 0 bases, there was a span of 9 bases. The length of the CDR3 is 16 residues. DNA for the CDR3: TGTGCCAGCAGTTTATGGGACACCGGCTCCTACAATGAGCAGTTCTTC. It codes for CASSLWDTGSYNEQFF. The full variable domain, its missing parts supplied by reference TRBV28 and TRBJ2-1, is DVKVTQSSRYLVKRTGEKVFLECVQDMDHENMFWYRQDPGLGLRLIYFSYDVKMKEKGDIPEGYSVSREKKERFSLILESASTNQTSMYLCASSLWDTGSYNEQFFGPGTRLTVL.

The CDR3 region has the DNA TGTGCCAGCAGTTCCCCCCCCGGGAGGGGGACCGGGGAGCTGTTTTTT. Translation gives CASSSPPGRGTGELFF. The rearrangement uses TRBV28 and TRBJ2-2; 8 bases agree with TRBD2. The ends lost 4 bases at V and 5 bases at J; junction bases unmatched: 9. The CDR3 has 16 amino acids. The germline gives CDR1 MDHEN, CDR2 SYDVKM. The full variable domain, with the rest looked up from reference TRBV28 and TRBJ2-2, is DVKVTQSSRYLVKRTGEKVFLECVQDMDHENMFWYRQDPGLGLRLIYFSYDVKMKEKGDIPEGYSVSREKKERFSLILESASTNQTSMYLCASSSPPGRGTGELFFGEGSRLTVL.